One and the same sample provided the 32 T cell receptor beta chains below, sequenced in a study of cytomegalovirus exposure and HLA in healthy donors. PCR used 60 Vbeta primers and 13 Jbeta primers. Profiling relied on immunoSEQ multiplex PCR, and the TCRdb table lists in-frame clones only, not all of them. The sample shows 130,000 or so clones, roughly 70% of them seen only once. The sample was PBMCs. The receptors shown here come from a man aged 50 to 59 in good health and CMV-seropositive.

V usage is TRBV5-4 and J usage is TRBJ1-1; 10 bases line up with TRBD1. Germline CDR1 reads SGHNT; CDR2 reads YYREEE (reference sequence). The CDR3 is 15 amino acids. The V and J ends lost 4 bases and 3 bases, in that order; junction bases with no gene match: 6. This CDR3 reads CASSRWTGGDTEAFF. In nucleotides, the CDR3 is TGTGCCAGCAGCCGATGGACAGGGGGGGACACTGAAGCTTTCTTT. Looking up the rest from reference TRBV5-4 and TRBJ1-1 gives the full variable domain: ETGVTQSPTHLIKTRGQQVTLRCSSQSGHNTVSWYQQALGQGPQFIFQYYREEENGRGNFPPRFSGLQFPNYSSELNVNALELDDSALYLCASSRWTGGDTEAFFGQGTRLTVV.

The chain employs TRBV19 and TRBJ2-5, with TRBD2 identical over 9 bases. The last part of the DNA fits TRBJ2-7 better; the J call may be wrong. Germline V gene lookup returns CDR1 LNHDA and CDR2 SQIVND (reference sequence). This CDR3 has 15 residues. The chain's CDR3 is CASSPQGAGGYEQYF. The CDR3 DNA is TGTGCCAGTAGTCCGCAGGGAGCGGGAGGTTACGAGCAGTACTTC.

The chain links TRBV7-9 to TRBJ1-2; D unresolved. V lost 1 base and J lost 4, with 4 bases in between. Germline V gives CDR1 SEHNR, CDR2 FQNEAQ (reference sequence). The CDR3 runs to 12 residues. The CDR3 here is CASSLDSYGYTF. The CDR3 DNA sequence: TGTGCCAGCAGCTTAGATAGCTATGGCTACACCTTC.

V usage is TRBV5-1 and J usage is TRBJ1-2, with 9 bases identical to TRBD1. With V trimmed by 8 bases and J by 5 bases, 13 bases remained unmatched. This CDR3 has 15 amino acids. CDR1 is SGHRS and CDR2 is YFSETQ in the germline V gene. CDR3 residues: CASEPGTGLSYGYTF. The CDR3 DNA follows: TGCGCCAGTGAACCCGGGACAGGGTTATCTTATGGCTACACCTTC.

This rearrangement joins TRBV2 to TRBJ1-2; D may be TRBD1 (6 bases). Trimming took 8 bases from V and 7 from J, leaving 14 bases between them. The V gene's germline CDR1 is SNHLY and CDR2 FYNNEI. This CDR3 contains 12 residues. CDR3 bases: TGTGCCAGCCCACAGGGTCGGAGTGGCTACACCTTC. This sequence encodes CASPQGRSGYTF.

This clone has just a few counts. V is TRBV4-2 and J is TRBJ2-3; TRBD2 aligns across 8 bases. Germline CDR1 LGHNA, CDR2 YNFKEQ. V shed 1 base and J 2 bases; nucleotides not matched to a gene: 5. The CDR3 totals 16 residues. CDR3 residues: CASSQALAGLTDTQYF. The CDR3 nucleotides read TGTGCCAGCAGCCAAGCGCTAGCGGGCCTCACAGATACGCAGTATTTT.

V is TRBV27 and J is TRBJ1-6, with D possibly TRBD1 on 5 matching bases. With 3 bases removed from V and 10 bases from J, the gap between germline ends came to 10 bases. The CDR3 extends over 13 amino acids. Germline V gene sequence: CDR1 MNHEY, CDR2 SMNVEV (reference sequence). The CDR3, as DNA: TGTGCCAGCAGTTTCCAGGGTGACTCACCCCTCCACTTT. It is translated as CASSFQGDSPLHF.

The rearrangement uses TRBV21-1 and TRBJ2-2; the table's D call, TRBD1, has no DNA check behind it. TRBV21-1 is marked as a pseudogene. The CDR3 covers 18 residues. CDR3 sequence (DNA): TGTGCCAGCAGCAAAGTTGGCCCGACAGGGGTGAGCACCGGGGAGCTGTTTTTT. This translates into CASSKVGPTGVSTGELFF.

The chain combines TRBV2 with TRBJ1-2, with a weak D call TRBD1 (6 bases). The CDR3 covers 13 residues. V shed 3 bases and J shed 7 bases, with 12 bases lying between them. The germline V gene has CDR1 SNHLY and CDR2 FYNNEI. As DNA, the CDR3 is TGTGCCAGCAGTGATCCCTGGACAGCTGGCTACACCTTC. Its protein is CASSDPWTAGYTF.

The chain joins TRBV5-4 to TRBJ1-2; 10 bases align to TRBD1. CDR3 length: 18 residues. The germline CDR1 and CDR2 sequences are SGHNT and YYREEE (reference sequence). V trimming: 6 bases; J trimming: 6 bases; junction bases outside the gene matches: 20. DNA of the CDR3: TGTGCCAGCACCTCGCGGGGGGGGACAGGGGCCCCCGGGGATGGCTACACCTTC. It translates to CASTSRGGTGAPGDGYTF.

The chain couples TRBV5-1 to TRBJ2-7; D is possibly TRBD1 (6 bases). The germline V gene has CDR1 SGHRS and CDR2 YFSETQ. Trimming took off 2 bases at V and 3 bases at J, with 12 bases between the two ends. CDR3 length: 14 amino acids. Here the CDR3 DNA reads TGCGCCAGCAGCTTAGACGGACAGAACTACGAGCAGTACTTC. This codes for CASSLDGQNYEQYF.

The V and J genes are TRBV7-6 and TRBJ2-7, with 8 bases matching TRBD1. The CDR3 contains 14 residues. From germline, CDR1 is SGHVS and CDR2 FNYEAQ. The ends lost 4 bases at V and 4 bases at J; junction bases unmatched: 6. CDR3 loop: CASSSDRAGYEQYF. DNA for the CDR3: TGTGCCAGCAGCTCGGACAGGGCAGGGTACGAGCAGTACTTC. Variable domain in full (rest from reference TRBV7-6 and TRBJ2-7): GAGVSQSPRYKVTKRGQDVALRCDPISGHVSLYWYRQALGQGPEFLTYFNYEAQQDKSGLPNDRFSAERPEGSISTLTIQRTEQRDSAMYRCASSSDRAGYEQYFGPGTRLTVT.

The rearrangement joins TRBV18 to TRBJ2-2; 7 bases line up with TRBD2. From germline, CDR1 is KGHSH and CDR2 LQKENI. The CDR3 has 16 residues. V lost 1 base and J lost 5; bases outside the gene matches: 7. As DNA, the CDR3 is TGTGCCAGCTCACCACAGCCCGGGCGGGAGACCGGGGAGCTGTTTTTT. It codes for CASSPQPGRETGELFF.

In its sample, this clone was seen a few times. CDR3: CASSPGGLAGAYEQYF. The CDR3 bases are TGTGCCAGCTCACCAGGAGGACTAGCGGGCGCCTACGAGCAGTACTTC. The chain carries TRBV18 and TRBJ2-7; 11 bases match TRBD2. Trimming took 2 bases from V and 2 from J; bases not matched to a gene: 5. CDR1 is KGHSH and CDR2 is LQKENI in the germline V gene. This CDR3 has 16 residues. Full variable domain (rest looked up from reference TRBV18 and TRBJ2-7): NAGVMQNPRHLVRRRGQEARLRCSPMKGHSHVYWYRQLPEEGLKFMVYLQKENIIDESGMPKERFSAEFPKEGPSILRIQQVVRGDSAAYFCASSPGGLAGAYEQYFGPGTRLTVT.

This chain connects TRBV15 to TRBJ2-5, with D possibly TRBD2 on 5 matching bases. Germline CDR1 and CDR2: LNHNV and YYDKDF (reference sequence). The CDR3 is 16 residues long. Trimming removed 3 bases from V and 5 bases from J, with 19 bases in between. The DNA for the CDR3 is TGTGCCACCAGCAGTGACTGGTTGGCGGGTGAGGAGACCCAGTACTTC. Residues: CATSSDWLAGEETQYF. Full variable domain (rest looked up from reference TRBV15 and TRBJ2-5): DAMVIQNPRYQVTQFGKPVTLSCSQTLNHNVMYWYQQKSSQAPKLLFHYYDKDFNNEADTPDNFQSRRPNTSFCFLDIRSPGLGDTAMYLCATSSDWLAGEETQYFGPGTRLLVL.

This chain uses TRBV5-1 with TRBJ2-7; possibly TRBD1 for D (6 bases). V dropped 0 bases and J dropped 6 bases, with 10 bases sitting between them. CDR1 and CDR2 from the germline V gene are SGHRS and YFSETQ. The CDR3 loop spans 13 amino acids. In DNA form, the CDR3 reads TGCGCCAGCAGCTTGGTGGACAGCTCCGAGCAGTACTTC. This sequence encodes CASSLVDSSEQYF.

The V call is TRBV6-5, the J call TRBJ1-1; TRBD1 agrees at 7 bases. After removal of 6 bases from V and 4 bases from J, the junction contained 8 bases not matched to a gene. Germline CDR1 and CDR2: MNHEY and SVGAGI. This CDR3 is 14 amino acids long. This chain's CDR3 is CASRSRTGTTEAFF. CDR3 coding DNA: TGTGCCAGCAGAAGCCGGACAGGAACCACTGAAGCTTTCTTT.

CDR3 sequence reads: CASSLGTGIYEQYF. CDR3 DNA sequence: TGTGCCAGCAGCTTAGGGACAGGGATCTACGAGCAGTACTTC. This chain connects TRBV5-5 to TRBJ2-7; 9 bases fit TRBD1. Germline values: CDR1 SGHKS, CDR2 YYEKEE (reference sequence). Unmatched junction bases numbered 3, after V lost 2 bases and J lost 3 bases. The CDR3 extends over 14 amino acids.

This clone was recorded a few times. The V gene is TRBV5-6, the J gene TRBJ2-7, with D tentatively TRBD1 (6 bases). Germline V gives CDR1 SGHDT, CDR2 YYEEEE. The CDR3 is 14 residues long. V lost 0 bases and J lost 5, with 12 bases in between. As DNA, the CDR3 is TGTGCCAGCAGCTTGGGGGGGCCTAGGGACGAGCAGTACTTC. Protein product: CASSLGGPRDEQYF.

The V gene is TRBV5-1, the J gene TRBJ1-1, with D tentatively TRBD1 (6 bases). The CDR3 contains 11 residues. Germline loops: CDR1 SGHRS, CDR2 YFSETQ. Trimming took off 2 bases at V and 11 bases at J, with 10 bases between the two ends. This chain's CDR3 is CASSLEGEAFF. Here the CDR3 DNA reads TGCGCCAGCAGCTTAGAGGGGGAGGCTTTCTTT. Complete variable domain (other parts from reference TRBV5-1 and TRBJ1-1): KAGVTQTPRYLIKTRGQQVTLSCSPISGHRSVSWYQQTPGQGLQFLFEYFSETQRNKGNFPGRFSGRQFSNSRSEMNVSTLELGDSALYLCASSLEGEAFFGQGTRLTVV.

V gene TRBV4-2 combines with J gene TRBJ1-4, with D possibly being TRBD1 (6 bases). The V gene's germline CDR1 is LGHNA and CDR2 YNFKEQ. This CDR3 is built from 18 residues. V was shortened by 0 bases and J by 3 bases, with 17 bases between the two germline ends. CDR3 sequence (DNA): TGTGCCAGCAGCCAAGAAAAGTCTAGGGGGGGAGCTAATGAAAAACTGTTTTTT. It is translated as CASSQEKSRGGANEKLFF.

V and J are TRBV5-4 and TRBJ1-2, with D unclear. V gave up 2 bases and J gave up 4 bases, with 15 bases separating them. CDR1 is SGHNT and CDR2 is YYREEE in the germline V gene (reference sequence). This CDR3 is 15 amino acids long. The CDR3 DNA sequence: TGTGCCAGCAGCTTAGGCTCCGGCAGCGGCTATGGCTACACCTTC. Protein sequence: CASSLGSGSGYGYTF.

Regarding this clone: The sample has other DNA sequences that encode this CDR3 too. The rearrangement joins TRBV5-4 to TRBJ1-1, with D maybe TRBD1 (6 bases). The V gene's germline CDR1 is SGHNT and CDR2 YYREEE (reference sequence). The CDR3 loop spans 14 amino acids. V shed 4 bases and J shed 0 bases, with 10 bases lying between them. CDR3 residues: CASSLGQMNTEAFF. The CDR3 DNA reads as TGTGCCAGCAGCCTGGGACAAATGAACACTGAAGCTTTCTTT.

The J gene is TRBJ2-7, the V gene TRBV4-1; tentatively, D is TRBD2 (5 bases). This CDR3 contains 10 residues. Trimming shortened V by 8 bases and J by 6 bases, and 8 bases separated the two germline ends. Germline loops: CDR1 MGHRA, CDR2 YSYEKL. The CDR3 is CASSSGEQYF. CDR3 coding DNA: TGCGCCAGCTCGAGCGGCGAGCAGTACTTC.

The CDR3 DNA sequence: TGCGCCGCGTCTAGCGGCTTGGGGGTCACTGAAGCTTTCTTT. Amino acid sequence: CAASSGLGVTEAFF. The chain employs TRBV23-1 and TRBJ1-1; a possible D gene is TRBD1 (5 bases). TRBV23-1 is an ORF, and what it does is uncertain. The CDR3 has 14 residues. V gave up 11 bases and J gave up 4 bases, with 20 bases separating them.

The chain recombines TRBV18 with TRBJ2-2; D unresolved. Trimming removed 7 bases at V and 0 bases at J, with 9 bases between. This CDR3 spans 14 amino acids. From germline, CDR1 is KGHSH and CDR2 LQKENI. For the CDR3, the DNA is TGTGCCAGCTTCAGCAGGTCGAACACCGGGGAGCTGTTTTTT. It specifies CASFSRSNTGELFF.

The gene calls are TRBV6-5 and TRBJ1-2; tentatively, D is TRBD1 (5 bases). The germline gives CDR1 MNHEY, CDR2 SVGAGI. This CDR3 is 12 amino acids long. The ends were cut back, 5 bases at V and 4 bases at J, with 8 bases in the middle. CDR3 in amino acids: CASSTGGYGYTF. In DNA form, the CDR3 reads TGTGCCAGCAGTACCGGGGGCTATGGCTACACCTTC.

This chain uses TRBV5-1 with TRBJ2-5, with D perhaps matching TRBD1 (6 bases). The J call may be mistaken, given a closer DNA end match to TRBJ2-7. The CDR3 is 14 amino acids. Germline V gene lookup returns CDR1 SGHRS and CDR2 YFSETQ. The CDR3 region has the DNA TGCGCCAGCAGGATTGGGGGCAGCTCCTACGAGCAGTACTTC. Amino acids: CASRIGGSSYEQYF.

The chain couples TRBV5-8 to TRBJ1-5, with D perhaps matching TRBD1 (6 bases). With 4 bases removed from V and 1 base from J, the gap between germline ends came to 15 bases. Germline CDR1 reads SGHTS; CDR2 reads YDEGEE. This CDR3 has 16 residues. CDR3 coding DNA: TGTGCCAGCAGCGATGGGACACTGCGAAGCAATCAGCCCCAGCATTTT. As protein: CASSDGTLRSNQPQHF.

This chain joins TRBV6-5 and TRBJ1-2, with a possible D match to TRBD1 (6 bases). The V and J ends lost 6 bases and 4 bases respectively, with 15 bases between them. The CDR3 covers 14 residues. Germline V CDR1 and CDR2: MNHEY, SVGAGI. CDR3 in DNA: TGTGCCAGCAGACACGAACAGGGCTCCTATGGCTACACCTTC. Translation gives CASRHEQGSYGYTF.

This rearrangement joins TRBV19 to TRBJ1-1; no firm D call. The length of the CDR3 is 14 residues. The V end lost 7 bases, the J end lost 2 bases, and 14 bases lay between the germline ends. Germline CDR1 is LNHDA and CDR2 is SQIVND (reference sequence). The CDR3 region is CASTPYVFNTEAFF. The CDR3 nucleotides are TGTGCCAGTACTCCGTATGTTTTCAACACTGAAGCTTTCTTT.

The chain employs TRBV5-1 and TRBJ2-2; 9 bases match TRBD2. V lost 0 bases to trimming and J lost 4 bases; unmatched junction nucleotides: 7. CDR1 is SGHRS, CDR2 YFSETQ, per germline. The CDR3 covers 17 residues. For the CDR3, the DNA is TGCGCCAGCAGCTTGGAGGGTCTAGCGGGACCCACCGGGGAGCTGTTTTTT. The encoded protein is CASSLEGLAGPTGELFF.